This T cell receptor beta chain derives from a study of Graves' ophthalmopathy and Graves' hyperthyroidism. Ineligible for inclusion were patients with other autoimmune diseases, uncontrolled infections, pregnancy or lactation. PBMCs originated in more than 7.5 ml of fresh peripheral blood. Study-wide results and limits: Blood samples also showed most expanded thyroid clonotypes exceeding 0.001 frequency.

CDR3 size: 14 residues. V gave up 3 bases and J gave up 0 bases, with 9 bases separating them. Germline values: CDR1 MNHNS, CDR2 SASEGT. Comments on this clonotype: Its target is unknown.

From RNA, the CDR3 regions of TCR beta chains were amplified and sequenced. The first round was an RT-PCR with HTBI primers, and the second round was a multiplex PCR. MiXCR, run by TCRdb on the multiplex PCR reads, gives a single entry per CDR3 protein. The sample lists about 740,000 distinct CDR3 sequences; roughly two fifths were seen once. V is TRBV6-1 and J is TRBJ2-7; D unresolved. The sample was peripheral blood. This TCR was recovered from an adult man with Graves' ophthalmopathy. This CDR3 is CASSEYSSSYEQYF. CDR3 nucleotides: TGTGCCAGCAGTGAGTACTCGAGCTCCTACGAGCAGTACTTC.